Listed below are T cell receptor beta chains from one sample, sequenced in a study of T cell responses to AZD1222 COVID-19 vaccine. The repertoire was sequenced with immunoSEQ multiplex PCR; TCRdb's copy has only in-frame clones and lacks some. The table lists about 140,000 clones, approximately 90% of them singletons. This material consisted of peripheral blood, taken 28 days after the second AZD1222 dose. The receptor set was obtained from an adult who received the AZD1222 COVID-19 vaccine. The CDR3 runs from the conserved cysteine through the conserved F or W.

v_gene	j_gene	CDR3aa
TRBV5-6	TRBJ1-1	CASSFFGAARRTEAFF
TRBV27	TRBJ1-2	CASSSHDARRGYTF
TRBV19	TRBJ2-3	CASSNPLADRTDTQYF
TRBV28	TRBJ1-2	CASSLTGWGYTF
TRBV24-1	TRBJ2-3	CATSDLLEEGDTQYF
TRBV4-2	TRBJ2-6	CASSQSGLISGANVLTF
TRBV28	TRBJ2-1	CASSSPGGTINEQFF
TRBV6-8	TRBJ1-6	CASSELPITGQGNSPLHF
TRBV5-6	TRBJ1-5	CASSPGVEQPQHF
TRBV29-1	TRBJ2-1	CSVVRQPPSDEQFF
TRBV19	TRBJ1-1	CASTDRGLNTEAFF
TRBV19	TRBJ1-3	CASSGLMTSGNTIYF
TRBV11-3	TRBJ2-7	CASSLSGAGYYEQYF
TRBV19	TRBJ1-4	CASSRRAGLEKLFF
TRBV5-4	TRBJ2-7	CASRTTSGHSREQYF
TRBV18	TRBJ2-3	CASSPIAGAFGTDTQYF
TRBV5-1	TRBJ1-1	CASSVLPQRKNTEAFF
TRBV3-1/TRBV3-2	TRBJ1-5	CASSPSLDFCGEPQHF
TRBV13	TRBJ1-6	CASSLGTGGYSPLHF
TRBV3-1/TRBV3-2	TRBJ2-3	CASSQDTSTDTQYF
TRBV1	TRBJ1-6	CTSSQAGGRANSPLHF
TRBV3-1/TRBV3-2	TRBJ1-1	CASSPDVLSNTEAFF
TRBV2	TRBJ1-2	CASRGTGGVYGYTF